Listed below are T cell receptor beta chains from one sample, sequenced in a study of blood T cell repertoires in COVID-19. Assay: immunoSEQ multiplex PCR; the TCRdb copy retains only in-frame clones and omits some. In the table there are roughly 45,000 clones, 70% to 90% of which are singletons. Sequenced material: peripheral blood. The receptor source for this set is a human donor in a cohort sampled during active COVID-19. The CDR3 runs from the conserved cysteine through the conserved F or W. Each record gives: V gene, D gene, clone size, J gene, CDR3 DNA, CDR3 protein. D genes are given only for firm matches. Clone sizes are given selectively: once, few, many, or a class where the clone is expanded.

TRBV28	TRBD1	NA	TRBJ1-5	TGTGCCAGCCTGGGGACAGGGGAGTATCAGCCCCAGCATTTT	CASLGTGEYQPQHF
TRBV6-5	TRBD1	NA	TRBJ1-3	TGTGCCACCCAGACAGGGGGTGGAAACACCATATATTTT	CATQTGGGNTIYF
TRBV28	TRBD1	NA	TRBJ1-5	TGTGCCAGCAGCGTGACAGGGGGCGGTAGCAATCAGCCCCAGCATTTT	CASSVTGGGSNQPQHF
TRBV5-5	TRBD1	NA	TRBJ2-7	TGTGCCAGCAGCGACGGACAGGGTTTCTACGAGCAGTACTTC	CASSDGQGFYEQYF
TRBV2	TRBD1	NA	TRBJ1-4	TGTGCCAGCAGACCCGAAACAGGGGGAAAACTGTTTTTT	CASRPETGGKLFF
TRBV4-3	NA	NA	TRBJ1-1	TGCGCCAGCAGCCAAGATCGGTCGAGGGGGAGCTCTGAAGCTTTCTTT	CASSQDRSRGSSEAFF
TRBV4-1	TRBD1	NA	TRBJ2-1	TGCGCCAGCAGCCAATGGGACCGGGACAGAAACAATGAGCAGTTCTTC	CASSQWDRDRNNEQFF
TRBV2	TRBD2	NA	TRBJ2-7	TGTGCCAGCAGGGATCGGGCTAGCGGGGGGATTACCTACGAGCAGTACTTC	CASRDRASGGITYEQYF
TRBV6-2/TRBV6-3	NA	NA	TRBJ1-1	TGTGCCAGCAGTTACCCGCCAGGCAGGAACACTGAAGCTTTCTTT	CASSYPPGRNTEAFF
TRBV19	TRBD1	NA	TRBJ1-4	TGTGCCAGCAGACAGGGGCCTTCAACTAATGAAAAACTGTTTTTT	CASRQGPSTNEKLFF
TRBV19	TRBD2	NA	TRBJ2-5	TGTGCCAGTAGTCCCCGCGCACTAGCGGGGGCGAAAGAGACCCAGTACTTC	CASSPRALAGAKETQYF
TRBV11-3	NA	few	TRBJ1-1	TGTGCCAGCAGCTTCTCTTCGAACACTGAAGCTTTCTTT	CASSFSSNTEAFF
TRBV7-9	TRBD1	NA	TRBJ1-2	TGTGCCAGCAGCTTGCCATACGCGGGACAGGGAAGGGGGACCTATGGCTACACCTTC	CASSLPYAGQGRGTYGYTF
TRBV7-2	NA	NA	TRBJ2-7	TGTGCCAGCAGCTTAGCCCTACAGGGCGAGCAGTACTTC	CASSLALQGEQYF
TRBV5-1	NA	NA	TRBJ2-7	TGCGCCAGCAGCCTCGGGGGAACCTACGAGCAGTACTTC	CASSLGGTYEQYF
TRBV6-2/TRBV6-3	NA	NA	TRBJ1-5	TGTGCCAGCAGTTACCCTGGGGACTCGGATCAGCCCCAGCATTTT	CASSYPGDSDQPQHF
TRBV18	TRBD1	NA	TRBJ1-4	TGTGCCAGCTCACCAGACAGGGGGGATCAAAAACTGTTTTTT	CASSPDRGDQKLFF
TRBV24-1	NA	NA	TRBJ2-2	TGTGCCACCAGTGGGCTCACTAGCTGGAGCACCGGGGAGCTGTTTTTT	CATSGLTSWSTGELFF
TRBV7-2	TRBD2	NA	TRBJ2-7	TGTGCCAGCAGCCCGGGACTAGCGGTGGGGGCGCAGTACTTC	CASSPGLAVGAQYF
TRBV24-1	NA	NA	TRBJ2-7	TGTGCCACCAGTTATGGCGGAACCTACGAGCAGTACTTC	CATSYGGTYEQYF
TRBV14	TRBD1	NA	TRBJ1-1	TGTGCCAGCAGCCAAGACTACGGACAGGGGGCAGGGAACACCGAAGCTTTCTTT	CASSQDYGQGAGNTEAFF
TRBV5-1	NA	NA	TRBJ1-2	TGCGCCAGCAGTACACAACCGGGAGCGGGGGGCTACACCTTC	CASSTQPGAGGYTF
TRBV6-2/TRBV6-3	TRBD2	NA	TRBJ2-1	TGTGCCAGCAGTTGGCTCCCGGGCCGCCCCCGGGAGGATGAGCAGTTCTTC	CASSWLPGRPREDEQFF
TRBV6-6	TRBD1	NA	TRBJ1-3	TGTGCCAGCAGTCGCAGGGGACAGGCTGGAAACACCATATATTTT	CASSRRGQAGNTIYF
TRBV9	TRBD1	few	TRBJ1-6	TGTGCCAGCAGCCATGGGACAGCTCATTCACCCCTCCACTTT	CASSHGTAHSPLHF
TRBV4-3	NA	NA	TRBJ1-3	TGCGCCAGCAGCCAAGACGTTGGAGGGGCGATTGGAAACACCATATATTTT	CASSQDVGGAIGNTIYF
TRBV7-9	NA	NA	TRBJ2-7	TGTGCCAGCAGCTTAGGGACTACAATCGAGCAGTACTTC	CASSLGTTIEQYF
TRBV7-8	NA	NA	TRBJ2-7	TGTGCCAGCAGCTTACCCGGGACACCCTACGAGCAGTACTTC	CASSLPGTPYEQYF
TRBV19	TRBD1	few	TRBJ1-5	TGTGCCAGTAGTATAGATCTGATGGGACAGGAGTACTTTAGCAATCAGCCCCAGCATTTT	CASSIDLMGQEYFSNQPQHF
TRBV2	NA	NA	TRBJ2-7	TGTGCCAGCAGTGAACTATACTACGAGCAGTACTTC	CASSELYYEQYF
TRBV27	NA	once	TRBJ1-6	TGTGCCAGCAGTTTCGACAAGGTCGGATCACCCCTCCACTTT	CASSFDKVGSPLHF
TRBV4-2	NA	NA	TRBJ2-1	TGTGCCAGCAGCCGTATGGCGGGCTCCGTCTTGAATGAGCAGTTCTTC	CASSRMAGSVLNEQFF